The rows below give T cell receptor beta chains drawn from one sample of a study of spatial heterogeneity in lung cancer. TCRdb reprocessed the 5' RACE reads with MiXCR, giving one entry per CDR3 protein. The table shows about 52,000 distinct CDR3 sequences, with roughly 8.1% occurring only once. Source: PBMCs, taken at follow-up. The receptors were sampled from a female donor with early-stage non-small cell lung cancer. The CDR3 runs from the conserved cysteine through the conserved F or W. D genes are given only for firm matches. Rows give clone size only sometimes, using once, few, many, or a class for an expanded clone.

d_gene: NA; v_gene: TRBV7-7; j_gene: TRBJ2-2; abundance: few; CDR3aa: CASSPGGDTGELFF; CDR3nt: TGTGCCAGCAGCCCGGGGGGCGACACCGGGGAGCTGTTTTTT
d_gene: NA; v_gene: TRBV6-2/TRBV6-3; j_gene: TRBJ2-1; abundance: many; CDR3aa: CASSSWGLNEQFF; CDR3nt: TGTGCCAGCAGTTCGTGGGGGCTCAATGAGCAGTTCTTC
d_gene: NA; v_gene: TRBV29-1; j_gene: TRBJ1-1; abundance: many; CDR3aa: CSAERTMNTEAFF; CDR3nt: TGCAGCGCTGAGAGAACTATGAACACTGAAGCTTTCTTT
d_gene: TRBD2; v_gene: TRBV10-3; j_gene: TRBJ2-5; abundance: many; CDR3aa: CAISWTSGGEETQYF; CDR3nt: TGTGCCATCAGTTGGACTAGCGGAGGGGAAGAGACCCAGTACTTC
d_gene: TRBD2; v_gene: TRBV6-5; j_gene: TRBJ2-1; abundance: NA; CDR3aa: CASSYSLAGAYNEQFF; CDR3nt: TGTGCCAGCAGTTACTCGTTAGCGGGGGCCTACAATGAGCAGTTCTTC
d_gene: TRBD1; v_gene: TRBV6-6; j_gene: TRBJ1-1; abundance: NA; CDR3aa: CASRRTGDTEAFF; CDR3nt: TGTGCCAGCAGACGGACAGGAGACACTGAAGCTTTCTTT
d_gene: NA; v_gene: TRBV7-3; j_gene: TRBJ2-1; abundance: few; CDR3aa: CASSLKRNEQFF; CDR3nt: TGTGCCAGCAGCTTAAAGAGAAATGAGCAGTTCTTC
d_gene: NA; v_gene: TRBV2; j_gene: TRBJ2-7; abundance: NA; CDR3aa: CASNLRSSYEQYF; CDR3nt: TGTGCCAGCAACCTCCGAAGCTCCTACGAGCAGTACTTC
d_gene: TRBD2; v_gene: TRBV20-1; j_gene: TRBJ2-3; abundance: NA; CDR3aa: CSARDGTSRTDTQYF; CDR3nt: TGCAGTGCTAGAGACGGGACTAGTAGGACAGATACGCAGTATTTT
d_gene: TRBD1; v_gene: TRBV28; j_gene: TRBJ2-1; abundance: many; CDR3aa: CASRPGTGGANEQFF; CDR3nt: TGTGCCAGCAGACCCGGGACAGGGGGTGCGAATGAGCAGTTCTTC
d_gene: TRBD2; v_gene: TRBV20-1; j_gene: TRBJ2-2; abundance: many; CDR3aa: CSARDVASGGTTGELFF; CDR3nt: TGCAGTGCTAGAGATGTGGCTAGCGGGGGAACCACCGGGGAGCTGTTTTTT
d_gene: NA; v_gene: TRBV20-1; j_gene: TRBJ2-2; abundance: many; CDR3aa: CSARSGNTGELFF; CDR3nt: TGCAGTGCTAGGTCCGGCAACACCGGGGAGCTGTTTTTT
d_gene: NA; v_gene: TRBV2; j_gene: TRBJ2-7; abundance: few; CDR3aa: CASSEEWENAYEQYF; CDR3nt: TGTGCCAGCAGTGAAGAGTGGGAGAACGCCTACGAGCAGTACTTC
d_gene: NA; v_gene: TRBV10-3; j_gene: TRBJ1-1; abundance: many; CDR3aa: CAISELHGDSEAFF; CDR3nt: TGTGCCATCAGTGAGCTACACGGGGACTCTGAAGCTTTCTTT
d_gene: NA; v_gene: TRBV5-6; j_gene: TRBJ1-2; abundance: NA; CDR3aa: CASSLTDIGYTF; CDR3nt: TGTGCCAGCAGCTTGACAGACATCGGCTACACCTTC
d_gene: NA; v_gene: TRBV2; j_gene: TRBJ2-7; abundance: few; CDR3aa: CASSRAYEQYF; CDR3nt: TGTGCCAGCAGTCGGGCCTACGAGCAGTACTTC
d_gene: TRBD2; v_gene: TRBV4-1; j_gene: TRBJ2-5; abundance: few; CDR3aa: CASSRLEMAGEETQYF; CDR3nt: TGCGCCAGCAGCCGACTTGAGATGGCGGGGGAGGAGACCCAGTACTTC
d_gene: NA; v_gene: TRBV7-9; j_gene: TRBJ2-1; abundance: NA; CDR3aa: CASTFNPQGPFNEQFF; CDR3nt: TGTGCCAGCACCTTTAACCCCCAGGGACCCTTTAATGAGCAGTTCTTC
d_gene: TRBD2; v_gene: TRBV7-9; j_gene: TRBJ2-7; abundance: few; CDR3aa: CASSFTGGSSYEQYF; CDR3nt: TGTGCCAGCAGCTTCACCGGGGGGTCCTCCTACGAGCAGTACTTC
d_gene: NA; v_gene: TRBV7-9; j_gene: TRBJ1-2; abundance: many; CDR3aa: CASSLGGVFYGYTF; CDR3nt: TGTGCCAGCAGCTTAGGAGGGGTATTCTATGGCTACACCTTC
d_gene: TRBD2; v_gene: TRBV7-2; j_gene: TRBJ2-5; abundance: many; CDR3aa: CASSLEGRLAVKETQYF; CDR3nt: TGTGCCAGCAGCTTAGAAGGGCGACTAGCGGTTAAAGAGACCCAGTACTTC
d_gene: TRBD1; v_gene: TRBV5-1; j_gene: TRBJ2-1; abundance: NA; CDR3aa: CASSLARQGIGQFF; CDR3nt: TGCGCCAGCAGCTTGGCCCGACAGGGGATAGGGCAGTTCTTC
d_gene: NA; v_gene: TRBV5-1; j_gene: TRBJ2-2; abundance: many; CDR3aa: CASSYQANTGELFF; CDR3nt: TGCGCCAGCAGCTATCAGGCGAACACCGGGGAGCTGTTTTTT
d_gene: NA; v_gene: TRBV4-2; j_gene: TRBJ2-5; abundance: NA; CDR3aa: CASSQDLRGGQETQYF; CDR3nt: TGTGCCAGCAGCCAAGATCTGCGAGGGGGACAAGAGACCCAGTACTTC
d_gene: NA; v_gene: TRBV5-6; j_gene: TRBJ2-3; abundance: few; CDR3aa: CASSLDPFSTDTQYF; CDR3nt: TGTGCCAGCAGCCTGGACCCTTTTAGCACAGATACGCAGTATTTT
d_gene: TRBD1; v_gene: TRBV29-1; j_gene: TRBJ1-1; abundance: many; CDR3aa: CSVEGAGGVNTEAFF; CDR3nt: TGCAGCGTTGAAGGGGCAGGGGGCGTGAACACTGAAGCTTTCTTT
d_gene: NA; v_gene: TRBV5-4; j_gene: TRBJ2-5; abundance: many; CDR3aa: CASSLWGRRETQYF; CDR3nt: TGTGCCAGCAGCTTGTGGGGACGACGAGAGACCCAGTACTTC
d_gene: TRBD1; v_gene: TRBV28; j_gene: TRBJ1-5; abundance: many; CDR3aa: CASRPGQGPGSGPQHF; CDR3nt: TGTGCCAGCAGGCCCGGACAGGGTCCAGGATCTGGGCCCCAGCATTTT